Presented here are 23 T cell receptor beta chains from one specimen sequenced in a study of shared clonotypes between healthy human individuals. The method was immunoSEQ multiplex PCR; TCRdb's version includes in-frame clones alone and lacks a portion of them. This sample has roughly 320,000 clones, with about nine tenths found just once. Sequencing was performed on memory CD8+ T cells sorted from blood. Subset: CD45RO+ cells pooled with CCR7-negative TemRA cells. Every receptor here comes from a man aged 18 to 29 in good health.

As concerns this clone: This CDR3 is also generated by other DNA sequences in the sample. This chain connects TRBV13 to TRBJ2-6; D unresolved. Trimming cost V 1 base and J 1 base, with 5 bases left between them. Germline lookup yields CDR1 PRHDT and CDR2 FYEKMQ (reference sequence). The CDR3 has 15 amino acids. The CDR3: CASSLEGSGANVLTF. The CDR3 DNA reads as TGTGCCAGCAGCTTAGAGGGATCTGGGGCCAACGTCCTGACTTTC.

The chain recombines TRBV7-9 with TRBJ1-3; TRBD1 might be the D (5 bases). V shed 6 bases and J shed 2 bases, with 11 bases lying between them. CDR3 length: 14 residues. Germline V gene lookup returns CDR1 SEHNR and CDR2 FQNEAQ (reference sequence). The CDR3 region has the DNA TGTGCCAGCAGGACCCGGGGGGCTGGAAACACCATATATTTT. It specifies CASRTRGAGNTIYF.

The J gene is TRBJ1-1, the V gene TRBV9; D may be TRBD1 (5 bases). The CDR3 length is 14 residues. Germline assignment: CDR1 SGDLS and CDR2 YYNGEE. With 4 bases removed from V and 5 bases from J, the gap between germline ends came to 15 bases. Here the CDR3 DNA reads TGTGCCAGCAGCCCCGGGGCTCTGGCGACTGAAGCTTTCTTT. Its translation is CASSPGALATEAFF. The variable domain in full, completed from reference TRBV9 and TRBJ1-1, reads DSGVTQTPKHLITATGQRVTLRCSPRSGDLSVYWYQQSLDQGLQFLIQYYNGEERAKGNILERFSAQQFPDLHSELNLSSLELGDSALYFCASSPGALATEAFFGQGTRLTVV.

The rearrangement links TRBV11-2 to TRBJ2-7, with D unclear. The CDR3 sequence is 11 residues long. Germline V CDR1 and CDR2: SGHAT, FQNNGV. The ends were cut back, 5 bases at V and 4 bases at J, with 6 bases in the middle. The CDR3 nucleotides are TGTGCCAGCAGCCTCCGATACGAGCAGTACTTC. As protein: CASSLRYEQYF.

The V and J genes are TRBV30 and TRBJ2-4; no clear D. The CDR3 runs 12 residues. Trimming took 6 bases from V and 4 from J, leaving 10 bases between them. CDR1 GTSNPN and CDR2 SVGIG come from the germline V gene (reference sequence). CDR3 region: CACTDGKNIQYF. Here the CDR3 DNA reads TGTGCCTGCACGGACGGGAAAAACATTCAGTACTTC.

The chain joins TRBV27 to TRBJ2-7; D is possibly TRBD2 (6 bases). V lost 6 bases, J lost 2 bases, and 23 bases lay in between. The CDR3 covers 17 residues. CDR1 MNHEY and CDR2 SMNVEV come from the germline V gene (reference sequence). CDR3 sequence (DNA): TGTGCCAGCAGGGTAAGCTTGGGGGACTTGTCGGCCTACGAGCAGTACTTC. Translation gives CASRVSLGDLSAYEQYF.

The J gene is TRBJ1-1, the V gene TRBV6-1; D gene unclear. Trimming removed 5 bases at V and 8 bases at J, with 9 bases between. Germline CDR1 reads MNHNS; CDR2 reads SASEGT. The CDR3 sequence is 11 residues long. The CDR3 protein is CASSYRTEAFF. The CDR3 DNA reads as TGTGCCAGCAGTTATCGGACCGAAGCTTTCTTT.

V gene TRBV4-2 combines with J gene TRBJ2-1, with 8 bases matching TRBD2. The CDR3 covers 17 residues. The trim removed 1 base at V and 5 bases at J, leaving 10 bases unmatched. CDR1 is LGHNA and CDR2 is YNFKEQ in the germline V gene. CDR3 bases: TGTGCCAGCAGCCAAGTGACGGAAGCGGGAGAAGACAATGAGCAGTTCTTC. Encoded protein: CASSQVTEAGEDNEQFF.

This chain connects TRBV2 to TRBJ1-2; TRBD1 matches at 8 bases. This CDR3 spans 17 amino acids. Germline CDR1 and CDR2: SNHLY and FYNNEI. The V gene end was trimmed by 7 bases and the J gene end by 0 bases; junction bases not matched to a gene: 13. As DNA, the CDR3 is TGTGCCAGCATGGACAGGGAAAGGTGGGGAGCTAACTATGGCTACACCTTC. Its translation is CASMDRERWGANYGYTF.

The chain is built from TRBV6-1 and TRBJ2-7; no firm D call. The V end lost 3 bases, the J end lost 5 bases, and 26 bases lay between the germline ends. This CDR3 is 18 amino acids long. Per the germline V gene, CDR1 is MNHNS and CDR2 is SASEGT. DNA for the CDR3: TGTGCCAGCAGTGACCACCCCTATCCCTTCGACAAAATGGACGAGCAGTACTTC. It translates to CASSDHPYPFDKMDEQYF.

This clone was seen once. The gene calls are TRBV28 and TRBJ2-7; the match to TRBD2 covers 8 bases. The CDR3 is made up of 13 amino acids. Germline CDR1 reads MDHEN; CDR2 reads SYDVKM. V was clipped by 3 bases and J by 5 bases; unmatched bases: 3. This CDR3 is CASSFGGDDEQYF. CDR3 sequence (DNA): TGTGCCAGCAGTTTCGGGGGGGACGACGAGCAGTACTTC.

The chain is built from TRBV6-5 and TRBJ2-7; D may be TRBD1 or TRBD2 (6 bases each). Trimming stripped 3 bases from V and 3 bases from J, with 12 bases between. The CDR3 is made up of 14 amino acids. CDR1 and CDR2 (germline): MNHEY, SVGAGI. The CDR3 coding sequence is TGTGCCAGCAGTTATTCGGAGGGGGTCTACGAGCAGTACTTC. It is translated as CASSYSEGVYEQYF.

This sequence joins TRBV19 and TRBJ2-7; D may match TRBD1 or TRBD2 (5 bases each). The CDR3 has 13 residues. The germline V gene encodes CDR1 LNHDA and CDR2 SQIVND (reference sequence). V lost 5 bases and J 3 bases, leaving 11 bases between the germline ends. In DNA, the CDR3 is TGTGCCAGTAGTGCGAGGGGTGACTACGAGCAGTACTTC. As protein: CASSARGDYEQYF.

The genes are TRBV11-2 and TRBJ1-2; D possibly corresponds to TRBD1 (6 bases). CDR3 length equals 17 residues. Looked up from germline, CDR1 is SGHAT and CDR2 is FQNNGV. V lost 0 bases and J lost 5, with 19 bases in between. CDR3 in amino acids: CASSLDVGTGTLYGYTF. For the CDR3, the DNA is TGTGCCAGCAGCTTAGATGTGGGAACAGGGACCCTATATGGCTACACCTTC.

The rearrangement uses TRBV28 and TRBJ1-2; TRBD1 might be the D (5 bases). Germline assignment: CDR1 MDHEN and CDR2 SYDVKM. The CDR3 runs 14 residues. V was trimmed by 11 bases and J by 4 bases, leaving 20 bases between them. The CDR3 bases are TGTGCCGCGGTTAAAAGCCGGGGCGGCTATGGCTACACCTTC. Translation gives CAAVKSRGGYGYTF.

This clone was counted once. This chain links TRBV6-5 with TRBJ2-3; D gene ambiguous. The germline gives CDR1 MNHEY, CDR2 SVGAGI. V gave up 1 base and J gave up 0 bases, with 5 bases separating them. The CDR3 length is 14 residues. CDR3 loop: CASSYLGSTDTQYF. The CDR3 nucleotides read TGTGCCAGCAGTTACTTGGGGAGCACAGATACGCAGTATTTT.

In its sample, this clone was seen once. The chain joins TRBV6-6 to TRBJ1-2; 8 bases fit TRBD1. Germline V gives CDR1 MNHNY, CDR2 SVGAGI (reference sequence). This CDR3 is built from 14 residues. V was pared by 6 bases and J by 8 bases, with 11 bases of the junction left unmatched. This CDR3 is CASSPGQGLSGYTF. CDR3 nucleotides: TGTGCCAGCAGCCCCGGACAGGGTTTGTCCGGCTACACCTTC.

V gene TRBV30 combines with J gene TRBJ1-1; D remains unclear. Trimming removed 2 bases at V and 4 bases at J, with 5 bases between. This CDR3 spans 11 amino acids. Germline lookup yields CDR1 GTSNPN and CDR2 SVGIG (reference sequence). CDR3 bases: TGTGCCTGGAGTACGGGCACTGAAGCTTTCTTT. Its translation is CAWSTGTEAFF. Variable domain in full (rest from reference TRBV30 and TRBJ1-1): SQTIHQWPATLVQPVGSPLSLECTVEGTSNPNLYWYRQAAGRGLQLLFYSVGIGQISSEVPQNLSASRPQDRQFILSSKKLLLSDSGFYLCAWSTGTEAFFGQGTRLTVV.

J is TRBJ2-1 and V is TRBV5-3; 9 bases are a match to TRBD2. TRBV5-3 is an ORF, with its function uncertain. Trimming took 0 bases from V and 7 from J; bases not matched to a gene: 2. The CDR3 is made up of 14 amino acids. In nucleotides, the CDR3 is TGTGCCAGAAGCTTGGAACTAGCGGGTAATGAGCAGTTCTTC. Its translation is CARSLELAGNEQFF.

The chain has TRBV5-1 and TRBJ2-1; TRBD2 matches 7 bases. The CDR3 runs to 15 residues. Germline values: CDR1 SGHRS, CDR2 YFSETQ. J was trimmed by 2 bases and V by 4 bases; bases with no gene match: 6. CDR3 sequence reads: CASSLGTTPYNEQFF. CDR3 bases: TGCGCCAGCAGCCTCGGGACTACGCCCTACAATGAGCAGTTCTTC.

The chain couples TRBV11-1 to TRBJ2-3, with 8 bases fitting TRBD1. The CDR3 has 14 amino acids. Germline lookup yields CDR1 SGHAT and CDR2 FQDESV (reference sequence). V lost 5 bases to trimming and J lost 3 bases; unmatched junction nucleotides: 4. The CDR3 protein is CASSPGQETDTQYF. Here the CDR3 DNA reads TGTGCCAGCAGCCCGGGACAGGAAACAGATACGCAGTATTTT.

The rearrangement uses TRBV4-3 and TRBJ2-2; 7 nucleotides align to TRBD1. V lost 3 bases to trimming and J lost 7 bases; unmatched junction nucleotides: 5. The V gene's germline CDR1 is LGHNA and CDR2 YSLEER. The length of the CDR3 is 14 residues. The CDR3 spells CASSQYRGVGELFF. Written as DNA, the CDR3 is TGCGCCAGCAGCCAGTACAGGGGAGTCGGGGAGCTGTTTTTT.

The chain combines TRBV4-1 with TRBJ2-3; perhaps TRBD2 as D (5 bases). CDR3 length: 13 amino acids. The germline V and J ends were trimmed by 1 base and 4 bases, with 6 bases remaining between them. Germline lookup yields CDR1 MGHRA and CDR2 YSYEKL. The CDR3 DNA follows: TGCGCCAGCAGCCAAGCGGGGTCAGATACGCAGTATTTT. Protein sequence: CASSQAGSDTQYF.